The 25 T cell receptor beta chains below all came from one sample that was sequenced in a study of T cell responses to AZD1222 COVID-19 vaccine. Assay: immunoSEQ multiplex PCR; the TCRdb copy retains only in-frame clones and omits some. The sample has approximately 140,000 clones, about 89% seen once. This specimen was peripheral blood, taken on day 0 of MenACWY control vaccination. All receptors come from an adult in good health.

V is TRBV12-5 and J is TRBJ1-2, with 12 bases fitting TRBD1. CDR3 length: 15 residues. J lost 7 bases, V lost 5 bases, and 8 bases had no gene match. Germline loops: CDR1 LGHNT, CDR2 FRNRAP. As DNA, the CDR3 is TGTGCTAGTGGTCCCTCCGGGACAGGGGGCTCTGGCTACACCTTC. Translation gives CASGPSGTGGSGYTF.

V usage is TRBV24-1 and J usage is TRBJ2-6; unclear D gene. V was clipped by 3 bases and J by 2 bases, with 10 bases between them. The CDR3 spans 16 residues. CDR1 is KGHDR, CDR2 SFDVKD, per germline. In DNA form, the CDR3 reads TGTGCCACCAGTGATCCAACACAACCTGGGGCCAACGTCCTGACTTTC. This sequence encodes CATSDPTQPGANVLTF.

The rearrangement links TRBV2 to TRBJ2-5, with D perhaps TRBD1 (5 bases). From germline, CDR1 is SNHLY and CDR2 FYNNEI. Trimming took off 6 bases at V and 0 bases at J, with 8 bases between the two ends. The CDR3 extends over 13 amino acids. CDR3 in amino acids: CASSRQYQETQYF. In nucleotides, the CDR3 is TGTGCCAGCAGCCGACAGTACCAAGAGACCCAGTACTTC.

This chain uses TRBV9 with TRBJ2-7, with D unclear. This CDR3 contains 15 residues. V was cut by 6 bases and J by 1 base, with 17 bases left in between. Per germline, CDR1 SGDLS and CDR2 YYNGEE. CDR3 residues: CASTPGPGPSYEQYF. In DNA form, the CDR3 reads TGTGCCAGCACCCCTGGGCCAGGCCCTTCCTACGAGCAGTACTTC.

In this sample, this clone turned up once. The chain links TRBV5-1 to TRBJ1-4; D is uncertain. Germline V lookup: CDR1 SGHRS, CDR2 YFSETQ. Trimming cost V 6 bases and J 5 bases, with 14 bases left between them. The CDR3 totals 14 residues. Here the CDR3 reads CASTEGPENEKLFF. In DNA, the CDR3 is TGCGCCAGCACCGAGGGCCCGGAGAATGAAAAACTGTTTTTT.

The chain recombines TRBV7-9 with TRBJ2-3; 7 bases align to TRBD2. The CDR3 sequence is 16 residues long. V trimming: 4 bases; J trimming: 0 bases; junction bases outside the gene matches: 7. Germline CDR1 reads SEHNR; CDR2 reads FQNEAQ (reference sequence). The CDR3 nucleotides are TGTGCCAGCAGCTCCTCACGCGGGAGTAGCACAGATACGCAGTATTTT. Its translation is CASSSSRGSSTDTQYF.

The chain combines TRBV28 with TRBJ1-5; tentative D call: TRBD1 (5 bases). V lost 10 bases, J lost 2 bases, and 15 bases lay in between. Germline V gene data show CDR1 as MDHEN and CDR2 as SYDVKM. The CDR3 runs to 14 residues. CDR3 bases: TGTGCCACCAGGGAAGGAGGGGGCAATCAGCCCCAGCATTTT. This sequence encodes CATREGGGNQPQHF.

The genes are TRBV4-2 and TRBJ1-2; 7 nucleotides agree with TRBD1. The germline gives CDR1 LGHNA, CDR2 YNFKEQ. The trim removed 2 bases at V and 5 bases at J, leaving 11 bases unmatched. This CDR3 has 16 amino acids. This CDR3 is CASSQRTGGGDYGYTF. CDR3 DNA sequence: TGTGCCAGCAGCCAACGGACAGGAGGGGGTGATTATGGCTACACCTTC.

This chain uses TRBV2 with TRBJ1-6; weak D call: TRBD1 (6 bases). CDR1 and CDR2 from the germline V gene are SNHLY and FYNNEI. Deletions cut 4 bases from V and 4 bases from J, with 8 bases between. CDR3 length: 14 residues. For the CDR3, the DNA is TGTGCCAGCAGTGGACAGGTGTATAATTCACCCCTCCACTTT. Translation: CASSGQVYNSPLHF. Full variable domain (rest looked up from reference TRBV2 and TRBJ1-6): EPEVTQTPSHQVTQMGQEVILRCVPISNHLYFYWYRQILGQKVEFLVSFYNNEISEKSEIFDDQFSVERPDGSNFTLKIRSTKLEDSAMYFCASSGQVYNSPLHFGNGTRLTVT.

This chain connects TRBV28 to TRBJ1-5; no definite D call. The CDR3 spans 15 residues. Germline V gives CDR1 MDHEN, CDR2 SYDVKM. Deletions cut 2 bases from V and 0 bases from J, with 8 bases between. CDR3 in amino acids: CASSLLRYSNQPQHF. In DNA form, the CDR3 reads TGTGCCAGCAGTTTACTAAGGTATAGCAATCAGCCCCAGCATTTT.

The chain has TRBV5-4 and TRBJ2-3, with TRBD2 matching over 12 bases. V gave up 2 bases and J gave up 2 bases; unmatched junction bases: 6. The CDR3 contains 17 residues. Looked up from germline, CDR1 is SGHNT and CDR2 is YYREEE (reference sequence). Written as DNA, the CDR3 is TGTGCCAGCAGCTTAGTGACTAGCGGGGGCCCCACAGATACGCAGTATTTT. As protein: CASSLVTSGGPTDTQYF.

The chain joins TRBV6-5 to TRBJ1-5; weak D call: TRBD1 (5 bases). This CDR3 is built from 15 residues. Germline CDR1 reads MNHEY; CDR2 reads SVGAGI. Trimming took off 5 bases at V and 3 bases at J, with 14 bases between the two ends. Written as DNA, the CDR3 is TGTGCCAGCAGTCGTAGGGGAGTCGACAATCAGCCCCAGCATTTT. Protein product: CASSRRGVDNQPQHF.

The rearrangement uses TRBV27 and TRBJ2-1; TRBD2 might be the D (7 bases). This CDR3 is 16 amino acids long. Germline values: CDR1 MNHEY, CDR2 SMNVEV (reference sequence). V lost 4 bases, J lost 5 bases, and 18 bases lay in between. As DNA, the CDR3 is TGTGCCAGCAGTTCCCGACAGACGGGGGGCCACAATGAGCAGTTCTTC. The encoded protein is CASSSRQTGGHNEQFF.

The chain has TRBV5-1 and TRBJ1-1; D gene uncertain. This CDR3 contains 13 residues. Per the germline V gene, CDR1 is SGHRS and CDR2 is YFSETQ. Trimming pared 1 base from V and 2 bases from J, leaving 6 bases between. CDR3 coding DNA: TGCGCCAGCAGCTTGTATGATAACACTGAAGCTTTCTTT. Protein product: CASSLYDNTEAFF.

The chain uses TRBV3-1 (or the pseudogene TRBV3-2) and TRBJ1-6; D unclear. Germline CDR1 and CDR2: LGHDT and YNNKEL (reference sequence). The length of the CDR3 is 14 residues. The V end was cut by 4 bases, the J end by 5 bases, with 9 bases between. This CDR3 reads CASSRVGNNSPLHF. The CDR3 DNA reads as TGTGCCAGCAGCCGGGTGGGGAATAATTCACCCCTCCACTTT.

The chain uses TRBV27 and TRBJ1-2, with unresolved D. The CDR3 spans 13 residues. Trimming removed 5 bases at V and 3 bases at J, with 10 bases between. Germline lookup yields CDR1 MNHEY and CDR2 SMNVEV (reference sequence). The CDR3 sequence: CASSPQVHYGYTF. The DNA of the CDR3 is TGTGCCAGCAGTCCGCAGGTGCACTATGGCTACACCTTC.

The chain employs TRBV11-2 and TRBJ2-1, with D perhaps matching TRBD1 (7 bases). Germline V gene lookup returns CDR1 SGHAT and CDR2 FQNNGV. The CDR3 runs 17 residues. V was pared by 4 bases and J by 8 bases, with 24 bases between. CDR3 loop: CASSSRGVLRERYEQFF. The DNA for the CDR3 is TGTGCCAGCAGCTCCAGGGGGGTCTTACGGGAGAGGTATGAGCAGTTCTTC.

V usage is TRBV5-6 and J usage is TRBJ2-7, with 8 bases lining up with TRBD1. CDR1 is SGHDT, CDR2 YYEEEE, per germline. The CDR3 is 18 amino acids. The V segment lost 3 bases and the J segment 9 bases; nucleotides outside the gene matches: 23. For the CDR3, the DNA is TGTGCCAGCAGCTCCAATACCTACCGACCGGGACAGGCCGCGGGGCAGTACTTC. Its protein is CASSSNTYRPGQAAGQYF.

This rearrangement joins TRBV5-1 to TRBJ1-4, with 9 bases matching TRBD1. J was trimmed by 7 bases and V by 0 bases; bases with no gene match: 4. The CDR3 is made up of 15 amino acids. In germline, CDR1 is SGHRS, CDR2 YFSETQ. The DNA of the CDR3 is TGCGCCAGCAGCTTGGAGGGGACAGGGACTGAAAAACTGTTTTTT. Protein sequence: CASSLEGTGTEKLFF.

The rearrangement links TRBV28 to TRBJ2-2; 9 nucleotides agree with TRBD1. CDR1 is MDHEN and CDR2 is SYDVKM in the germline V gene. J was trimmed by 2 bases and V by 6 bases; bases with no gene match: 7. The CDR3 runs 16 residues. The DNA for the CDR3 is TGTGCCAGCAGACCTAGGACAGGGGATAACACCGGGGAGCTGTTTTTT. Translating it yields CASRPRTGDNTGELFF. Drawing the rest from reference TRBV28 and TRBJ2-2, the complete variable domain is DVKVTQSSRYLVKRTGEKVFLECVQDMDHENMFWYRQDPGLGLRLIYFSYDVKMKEKGDIPEGYSVSREKKERFSLILESASTNQTSMYLCASRPRTGDNTGELFFGEGSRLTVL.

This clone was counted once. The chain recombines TRBV19 with TRBJ2-1; D perhaps matches TRBD1 (5 bases). The germline gives CDR1 LNHDA, CDR2 SQIVND (reference sequence). Trimming pared 3 bases from V and 5 bases from J, leaving 14 bases between. This CDR3 has 15 residues. Here the CDR3 reads CASSILRAGNNEQFF. As DNA, the CDR3 is TGTGCCAGTAGTATCCTTCGGGCAGGGAACAATGAGCAGTTCTTC.

V and J are TRBV7-6 and TRBJ1-1; TRBD1 is a possible D gene (5 bases). The CDR3 extends over 16 amino acids. Per the germline V gene, CDR1 is SGHVS and CDR2 is FNYEAQ. Trimming shortened V by 4 bases and J by 1 base, and 16 bases separated the two germline ends. DNA for the CDR3: TGTGCCAGCAGCTCGAGGGGAGGTGGCGGGAACACTGAAGCTTTCTTT. Translating gives CASSSRGGGGNTEAFF.

A remark on this clone: Other DNA sequences in the sample encode the same CDR3. V usage is TRBV27 and J usage is TRBJ2-7; a possible D gene is TRBD1 (6 bases). Deletions cut 1 base from V and 2 bases from J, with 12 bases between. The CDR3 contains 15 residues. The germline gives CDR1 MNHEY, CDR2 SMNVEV (reference sequence). Here the CDR3 reads CASSLFGTRAYEQYF. In nucleotides, the CDR3 is TGTGCCAGCAGTTTATTTGGGACACGAGCCTACGAGCAGTACTTC.

The CDR3 sequence is CASSPAPVSNQPQHF. For the CDR3, the DNA is TGTGCCAGCAGCCCCGCGCCGGTTAGCAATCAGCCCCAGCATTTT. The chain is built from TRBV11-2 and TRBJ1-5; D is ambiguous. Deletions cut 5 bases from V and 0 bases from J, with 11 bases between. Germline loops: CDR1 SGHAT, CDR2 FQNNGV. This CDR3 contains 15 residues.

The chain couples TRBV5-1 to TRBJ2-5; D gene unclear. The germline V gene has CDR1 SGHRS and CDR2 YFSETQ. The germline V and J ends were trimmed by 0 bases and 5 bases, with 11 bases remaining between them. This CDR3 is 14 amino acids long. Written as DNA, the CDR3 is TGCGCCAGCAGCTTGGCCACGGCCCATGAGACCCAGTACTTC. It specifies CASSLATAHETQYF.